This TCR beta chain stems from a study of post-analysis software for immune sequencing data. Turning to the study itself: The study covered relapsing-remitting, secondary progressive and progressive-relapsing courses of multiple sclerosis. Overall study findings and caveats: Those samples that were prepared in the same batch co-clustered strongly by F measure. There were a few TRBV segments more frequent in patients than controls, and TRBV5-6, TRBV5-1 and TRBV20-1 were among them. Comparison with controls showed significantly lower normalized Chao1 diversity in multiple sclerosis patients.

Included in the TCR beta cDNA libraries were unique molecular identifiers. Via MiXCR, TCRdb re-called the PCR reads, giving one row per CDR3 protein. The sample has about 430,000 distinct CDR3 sequences, 30% to 45% seen once; the top ten hold about 8%. This clonotype was observed a few times. Its antigen remains unknown. Germline values: CDR1 MRHNA, CDR2 SNTAGT. With 8 bases clipped from V and 7 bases from J, the junction kept 8 bases outside the gene matches. This CDR3 is 13 amino acids long. The sequence was collected from a girl aged 2-10 years with multiple sclerosis. Material for sequencing was blood. J is TRBJ2-1 and V is TRBV6-4, with 7 bases lining up with TRBD1. CDR3 DNA sequence: TGTGCCAGCGCTGCTTCACAGGGGAATGAGCAGTTCTTC. This gives the protein CASAASQGNEQFF.